Sequencing of this T cell receptor beta chain was carried out in a study of early T cells in non-severe SARS-CoV-2 infection. Study at large: Sequencing was performed on bulk RNA from unsorted whole blood, leaving chains unpaired.

Attachment of unique molecular identifiers to individual cDNA molecules was performed. TCRdb analysed the 5' RACE reads with MiXCR anew, one entry per CDR3 protein. The sample records 80,000 to 100,000 distinct CDR3 sequences, 12% to 15% being singletons. CDR1 and CDR2 (germline): SQVTM, ANQGSEA. The CDR3 consists of 14 residues. A note on this clonotype: Its antigen is unidentified.

Study-wide points: Database matching using VDJdb favored anti-spike CD8 responses, with private and CD4 specificities left missing.

Sequenced material: whole blood. The rearrangement uses TRBV29-1 and TRBJ1-3, with D hard to call. This receptor was taken from an adult who was a healthcare worker with PCR-confirmed SARS-CoV-2 infection or an uninfected control (not recorded which). For the CDR3, the DNA is TGCGGTTCTGCCTCCTTCGGCTCTGGAAACACCATATATTTT. Encoded protein: CGSASFGSGNTIYF.